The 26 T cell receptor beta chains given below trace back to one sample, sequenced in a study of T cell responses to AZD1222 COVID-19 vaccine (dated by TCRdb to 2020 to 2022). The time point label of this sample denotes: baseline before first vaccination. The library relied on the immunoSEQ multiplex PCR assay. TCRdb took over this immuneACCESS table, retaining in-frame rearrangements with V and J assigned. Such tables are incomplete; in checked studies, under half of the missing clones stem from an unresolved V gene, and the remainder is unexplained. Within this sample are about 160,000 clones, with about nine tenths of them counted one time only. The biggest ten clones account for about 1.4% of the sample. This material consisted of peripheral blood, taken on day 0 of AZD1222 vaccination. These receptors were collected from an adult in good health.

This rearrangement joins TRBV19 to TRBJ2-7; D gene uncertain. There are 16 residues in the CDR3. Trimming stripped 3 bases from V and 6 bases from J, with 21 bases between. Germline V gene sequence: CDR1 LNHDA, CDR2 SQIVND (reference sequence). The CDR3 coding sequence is TGTGCCAGTAGTATTCTTTTAGGATCCTCCCCCGGCGAGCAGTACTTC. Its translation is CASSILLGSSPGEQYF.

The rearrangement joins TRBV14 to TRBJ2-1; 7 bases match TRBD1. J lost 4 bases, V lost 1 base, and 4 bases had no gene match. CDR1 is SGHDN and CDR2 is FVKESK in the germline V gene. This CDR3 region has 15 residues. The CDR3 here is CASSQVTGFYNEQFF. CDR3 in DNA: TGTGCCAGCAGCCAAGTGACAGGGTTTTACAATGAGCAGTTCTTC.

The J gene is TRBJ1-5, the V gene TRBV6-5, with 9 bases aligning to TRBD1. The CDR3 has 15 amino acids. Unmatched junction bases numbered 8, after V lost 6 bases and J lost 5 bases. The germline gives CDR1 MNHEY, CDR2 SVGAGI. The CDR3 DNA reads TGTGCCAGCAGCCCCGGGACAGGGACTTATCAGCCCCAGCATTTT. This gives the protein CASSPGTGTYQPQHF.

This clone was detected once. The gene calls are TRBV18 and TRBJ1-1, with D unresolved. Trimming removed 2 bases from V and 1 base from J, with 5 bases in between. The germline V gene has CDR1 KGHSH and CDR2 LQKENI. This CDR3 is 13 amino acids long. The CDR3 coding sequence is TGTGCCAGCTCACCATCGGGGAACACTGAAGCTTTCTTT. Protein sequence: CASSPSGNTEAFF.

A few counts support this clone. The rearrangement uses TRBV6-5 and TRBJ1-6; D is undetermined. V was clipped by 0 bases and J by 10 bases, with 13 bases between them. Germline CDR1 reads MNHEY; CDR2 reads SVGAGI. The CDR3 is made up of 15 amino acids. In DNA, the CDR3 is TGTGCCAGCAGTTACTCGCACAGATCAGACTCACCCCTCCACTTT. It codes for CASSYSHRSDSPLHF.

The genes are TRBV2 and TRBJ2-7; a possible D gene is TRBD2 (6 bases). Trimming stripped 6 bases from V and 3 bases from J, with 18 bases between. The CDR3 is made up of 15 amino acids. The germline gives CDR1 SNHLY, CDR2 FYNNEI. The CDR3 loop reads CASSQPKGGNYEQYF. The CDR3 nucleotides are TGTGCCAGCAGCCAACCGAAAGGCGGGAACTACGAGCAGTACTTC. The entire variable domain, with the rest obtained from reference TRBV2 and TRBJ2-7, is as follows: EPEVTQTPSHQVTQMGQEVILRCVPISNHLYFYWYRQILGQKVEFLVSFYNNEISEKSEIFDDQFSVERPDGSNFTLKIRSTKLEDSAMYFCASSQPKGGNYEQYFGPGTRLTVT.

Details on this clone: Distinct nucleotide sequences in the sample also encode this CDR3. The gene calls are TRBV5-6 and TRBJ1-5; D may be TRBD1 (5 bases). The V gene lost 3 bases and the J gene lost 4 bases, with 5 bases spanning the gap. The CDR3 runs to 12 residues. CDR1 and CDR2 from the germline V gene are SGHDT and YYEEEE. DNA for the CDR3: TGTGCCAGCAGCTGGGGGAATCAGCCCCAGCATTTT. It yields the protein CASSWGNQPQHF.

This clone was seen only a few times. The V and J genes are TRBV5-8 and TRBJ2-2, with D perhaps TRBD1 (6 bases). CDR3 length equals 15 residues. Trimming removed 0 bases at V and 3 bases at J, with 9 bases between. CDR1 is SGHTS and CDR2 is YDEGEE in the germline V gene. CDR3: CASSLAGVDTGELFF. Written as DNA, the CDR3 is TGTGCCAGCAGCTTGGCAGGGGTCGACACCGGGGAGCTGTTTTTT.

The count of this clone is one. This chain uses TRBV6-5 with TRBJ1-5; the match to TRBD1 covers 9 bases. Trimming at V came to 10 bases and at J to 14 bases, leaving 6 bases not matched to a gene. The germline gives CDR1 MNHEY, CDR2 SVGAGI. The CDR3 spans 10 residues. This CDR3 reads CATKGDREHF. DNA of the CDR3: TGTGCCACCAAGGGGGACAGGGAGCATTTT.

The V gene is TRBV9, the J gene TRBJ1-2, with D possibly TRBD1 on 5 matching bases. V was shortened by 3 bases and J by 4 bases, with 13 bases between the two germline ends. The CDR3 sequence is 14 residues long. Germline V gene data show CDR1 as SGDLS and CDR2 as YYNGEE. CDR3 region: CASSALDSSYGYTF. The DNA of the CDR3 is TGTGCCAGCAGCGCCCTAGACAGTTCCTATGGCTACACCTTC.

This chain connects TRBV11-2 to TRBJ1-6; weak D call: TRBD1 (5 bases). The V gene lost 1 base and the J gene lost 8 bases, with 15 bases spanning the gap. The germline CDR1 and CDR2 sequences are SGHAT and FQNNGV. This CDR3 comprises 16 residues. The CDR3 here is CASSLVGRGIDSPLHF. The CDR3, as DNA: TGTGCCAGCAGCTTAGTTGGGAGGGGAATTGATTCACCCCTCCACTTT.

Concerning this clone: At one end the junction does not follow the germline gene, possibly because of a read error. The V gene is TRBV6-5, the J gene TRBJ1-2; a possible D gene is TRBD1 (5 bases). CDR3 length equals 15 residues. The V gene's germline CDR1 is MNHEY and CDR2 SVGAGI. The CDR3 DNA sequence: TGTGCCAGCAGTGACTCCGGGACCACTAACTATGGCTACACCTTC. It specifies CASSDSGTTNYGYTF.

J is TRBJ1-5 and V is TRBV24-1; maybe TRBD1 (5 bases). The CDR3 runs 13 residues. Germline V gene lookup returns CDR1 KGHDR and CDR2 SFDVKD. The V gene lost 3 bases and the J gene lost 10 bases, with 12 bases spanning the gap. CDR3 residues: CATSDRGLGPQHF. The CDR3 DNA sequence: TGTGCCACCAGTGATAGGGGCTTAGGCCCCCAGCATTTT.

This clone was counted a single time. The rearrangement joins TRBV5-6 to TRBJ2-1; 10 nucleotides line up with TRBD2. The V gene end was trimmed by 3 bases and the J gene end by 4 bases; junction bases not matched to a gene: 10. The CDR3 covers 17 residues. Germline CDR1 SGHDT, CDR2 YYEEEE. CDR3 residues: CASSSWGSGGAYNEQFF. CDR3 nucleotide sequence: TGTGCCAGCAGCTCCTGGGGGAGCGGGGGGGCGTACAATGAGCAGTTCTTC.

CDR3 in DNA: TGTGCCAGTAGAAGAGCAGCTAGCACAGATACGCAGTATTTT. Its translation is CASRRAASTDTQYF. V is TRBV7-2 and J is TRBJ2-3; D not certain. The germline V gene encodes CDR1 SGHTA and CDR2 FQGNSA. Trimming cost V 9 bases and J 0 bases, with 13 bases left between them. CDR3 length: 14 residues.

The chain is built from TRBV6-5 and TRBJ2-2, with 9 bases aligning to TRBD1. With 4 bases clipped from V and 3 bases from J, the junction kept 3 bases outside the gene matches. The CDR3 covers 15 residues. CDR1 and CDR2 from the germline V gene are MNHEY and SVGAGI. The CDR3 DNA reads TGTGCCAGCAGTTCCGGGACAGGGCACACCGGGGAGCTGTTTTTT. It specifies CASSSGTGHTGELFF.

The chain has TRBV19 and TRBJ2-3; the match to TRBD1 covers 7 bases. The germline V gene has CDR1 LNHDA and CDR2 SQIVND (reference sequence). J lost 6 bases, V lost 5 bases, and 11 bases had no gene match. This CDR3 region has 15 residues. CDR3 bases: TGTGCCAGTAGTCTTTGGACAGGTCTTTCCGATACGCAGTATTTT. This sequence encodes CASSLWTGLSDTQYF.

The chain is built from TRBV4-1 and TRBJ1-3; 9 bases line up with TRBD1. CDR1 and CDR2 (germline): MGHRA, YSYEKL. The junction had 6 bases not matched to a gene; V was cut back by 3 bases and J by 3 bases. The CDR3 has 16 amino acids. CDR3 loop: CASSQGGQGYGNTIYF. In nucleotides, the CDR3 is TGCGCCAGCAGCCAGGGGGGACAGGGTTATGGAAACACCATATATTTT.

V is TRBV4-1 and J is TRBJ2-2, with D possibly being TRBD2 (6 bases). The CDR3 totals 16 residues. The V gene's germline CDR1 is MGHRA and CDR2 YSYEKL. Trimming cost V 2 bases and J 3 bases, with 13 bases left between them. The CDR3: CASSQSAGTDTGELFF. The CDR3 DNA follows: TGCGCCAGCAGCCAATCGGCGGGGACGGACACCGGGGAGCTGTTTTTT.

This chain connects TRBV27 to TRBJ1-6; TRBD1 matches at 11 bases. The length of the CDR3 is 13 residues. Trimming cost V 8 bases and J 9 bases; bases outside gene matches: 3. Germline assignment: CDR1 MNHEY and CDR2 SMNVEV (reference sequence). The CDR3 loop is CASAGTGGSPLHF. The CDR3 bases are TGTGCCAGCGCCGGGACAGGGGGTTCACCCCTCCACTTT.

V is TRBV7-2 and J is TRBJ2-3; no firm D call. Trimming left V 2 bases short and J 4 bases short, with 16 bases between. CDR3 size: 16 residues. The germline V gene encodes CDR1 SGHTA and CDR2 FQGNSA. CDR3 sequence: CASSLTADLRADTQYF. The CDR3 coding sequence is TGTGCCAGCAGCTTAACAGCAGATCTCCGGGCAGATACGCAGTATTTT. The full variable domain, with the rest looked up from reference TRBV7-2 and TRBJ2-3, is GAGVSQSPSNKVTEKGKDVELRCDPISGHTALYWYRQSLGQGLEFLIYFQGNSAPDKSGLPSDRFSAERTGGSVSTLTIQRTQQEDSAVYLCASSLTADLRADTQYFGPGTRLTVL.

CDR3 nucleotides: TGTGCCAGCAGCCAATTCGACGGCTACGAGCAGTACTTC. This translates into CASSQFDGYEQYF. The chain employs TRBV4-2 and TRBJ2-7; D gene unclear. Looked up from germline, CDR1 is LGHNA and CDR2 is YNFKEQ. The length of the CDR3 is 13 residues. V was trimmed by 2 bases and J by 3 bases, leaving 8 bases between them.

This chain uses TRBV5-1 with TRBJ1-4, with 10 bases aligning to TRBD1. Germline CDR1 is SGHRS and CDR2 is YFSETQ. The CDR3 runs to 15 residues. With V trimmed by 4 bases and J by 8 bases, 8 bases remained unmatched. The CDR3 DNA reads TGCGCCAGCAGCCAGGGACAGGGGATAGGGGAAAAACTGTTTTTT. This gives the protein CASSQGQGIGEKLFF.

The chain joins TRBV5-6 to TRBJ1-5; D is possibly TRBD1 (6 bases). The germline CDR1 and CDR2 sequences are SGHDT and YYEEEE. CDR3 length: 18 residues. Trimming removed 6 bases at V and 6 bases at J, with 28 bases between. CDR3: CASIGGPALPPDGQPQHF. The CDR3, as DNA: TGTGCCAGCATCGGGGGGCCAGCCCTACCCCCCGATGGTCAGCCCCAGCATTTT.

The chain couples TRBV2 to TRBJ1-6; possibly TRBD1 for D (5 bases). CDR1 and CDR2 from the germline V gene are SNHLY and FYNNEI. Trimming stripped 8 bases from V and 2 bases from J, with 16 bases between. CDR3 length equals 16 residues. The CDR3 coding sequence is TGTGCCAGCTCAAACGGGGGGAACCCCTATAATTCACCCCTCCACTTT. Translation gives CASSNGGNPYNSPLHF.

Written as DNA, the CDR3 is TGTGCCAGCAGCTTTGGCCAGGGTCGCAATCAGCCCCAGCATTTT. Protein sequence: CASSFGQGRNQPQHF. The chain is built from TRBV5-4 and TRBJ1-5, with a possible D match to TRBD1 (5 bases). Germline V CDR1 and CDR2: SGHNT, YYREEE (reference sequence). This CDR3 contains 15 residues. V shed 2 bases and J shed 2 bases, with 11 bases lying between them.